The clone carrying this TCR beta chain was recorded only once. The data stem from a study of blood T cell repertoires in COVID-19. Study context: Acute and convalescent COVID-19 samples came from the United States, Italy and Spain.

The data were produced by immunoSEQ multiplex PCR, yet TCRdb's version contains in-frame clones alone and is incomplete. The sample carries approximately 220,000 clones, roughly nine tenths recorded once. From germline, CDR1 is SEHNR and CDR2 FQNEAQ (reference sequence). V dropped 2 bases and J dropped 3 bases, with 10 bases sitting between them. The CDR3 runs 15 residues. Sequenced material: peripheral blood. The sequence was obtained from a woman between 50 and 59 years old with acute or convalescent COVID-19. This chain links TRBV7-9 with TRBJ1-4, with a tentative D call TRBD1 (6 bases). CDR3 nucleotides: TGTGCCAGCAGCTTACGAACAGGGCCTAATGAAAAACTGTTTTTT. This codes for CASSLRTGPNEKLFF.